Shown below are 25 T cell receptor beta chains from a single sample sequenced in a study of OX40 agonist ivuxolimab in advanced cancers. The assay was immunoSEQ multiplex PCR, and TCRdb's table has in-frame clones only and misses some. The sample carries some 40,000 clones, approximately 90% recorded once. The sample here was CD4+ or CD8+ T cells sorted from blood, taken in a trial of the OX40 agonist ivuxolimab. All receptors derive from an adult with an advanced solid tumor such as melanoma, head and neck, liver or kidney cancer.

The chain recombines TRBV5-4 with TRBJ2-3; D could derive from TRBD1 or TRBD2 (5 bases each). CDR3 length: 15 amino acids. CDR1 SGHNT and CDR2 YYREEE come from the germline V gene (reference sequence). Trimming removed 0 bases at V and 0 bases at J, with 8 bases between. CDR3 DNA sequence: TGTGCCAGCAGCTTGGGTGGGGGAAGCACAGATACGCAGTATTTT. The encoded protein is CASSLGGGSTDTQYF. The whole variable domain, remainder taken from reference TRBV5-4 and TRBJ2-3, is ETGVTQSPTHLIKTRGQQVTLRCSSQSGHNTVSWYQQALGQGPQFIFQYYREEENGRGNFPPRFSGLQFPNYSSELNVNALELDDSALYLCASSLGGGSTDTQYFGPGTRLTVL.

The J gene is TRBJ1-1, the V gene TRBV19; D possibly corresponds to TRBD1 (5 bases). CDR1 and CDR2 (germline): LNHDA, SQIVND (reference sequence). CDR3 size: 14 residues. With 3 bases removed from V and 6 bases from J, the gap between germline ends came to 14 bases. The CDR3 reads CASSISSGIAEAFF. The CDR3, as DNA: TGTGCCAGTAGTATCTCCTCAGGGATCGCTGAAGCTTTCTTT.

V and J are TRBV5-4 and TRBJ2-7; a possible D gene is TRBD2 (5 bases). V lost 1 base and J 3 bases, leaving 11 bases between the germline ends. Germline assignment: CDR1 SGHNT and CDR2 YYREEE (reference sequence). This CDR3 comprises 14 residues. In DNA form, the CDR3 reads TGTGCCAGCAGCTTGATGGATGGGAGCTACGAGCAGTACTTC. This translates into CASSLMDGSYEQYF.

The rearrangement links TRBV18 to TRBJ2-7, with TRBD1 matching 8 bases. Germline V CDR1 and CDR2: KGHSH, LQKENI. The CDR3 consists of 16 residues. Trimming at V came to 0 bases and at J to 4 bases, leaving 8 bases not matched to a gene. CDR3 in DNA: TGTGCCAGCTCACCACCTATCTGGACAGGGACGTACGAGCAGTACTTC. It specifies CASSPPIWTGTYEQYF.

The V call is TRBV10-2, the J call TRBJ2-3, with 7 bases identical to TRBD1. This CDR3 comprises 14 residues. V lost 5 bases to trimming and J lost 2 bases; unmatched junction nucleotides: 4. The germline gives CDR1 WSHSY, CDR2 SAAADI. DNA of the CDR3: TGCGCCAGCAGTATAGGGACAGCCACAGATACGCAGTATTTT. This encodes CASSIGTATDTQYF.

The chain employs TRBV1 and TRBJ2-7; the D call TRBD2 from the table was never checked on the DNA. TRBV1 counts as a pseudogene. The CDR3 runs to 18 residues. CDR3 protein: CTSSQAGLSSGRNYEQYF. As DNA, the CDR3 is TGCACCAGCAGCCAAGCGGGACTCTCCTCGGGGCGTAACTACGAGCAGTACTTC.

The chain joins TRBV2 to TRBJ1-5, with TRBD1 identical over 7 bases. CDR3 length: 13 residues. V lost 6 bases, J lost 4 bases, and 3 bases stayed unmatched. Germline V gives CDR1 SNHLY, CDR2 FYNNEI. The CDR3 spells CASRRDSNQPQHF. The CDR3 DNA sequence: TGTGCCAGCAGACGGGACAGTAATCAGCCCCAGCATTTT. Complete variable domain (other parts from reference TRBV2 and TRBJ1-5): EPEVTQTPSHQVTQMGQEVILRCVPISNHLYFYWYRQILGQKVEFLVSFYNNEISEKSEIFDDQFSVERPDGSNFTLKIRSTKLEDSAMYFCASRRDSNQPQHFGDGTRLSIL.

This CDR3 is CASRSLGDYEQYF. CDR3 bases: TGTGCCAGCAGGTCCCTTGGGGATTACGAGCAGTACTTC. V usage is TRBV6-5 and J usage is TRBJ2-7; no clear D. There are 13 residues in the CDR3. Germline V gene sequence: CDR1 MNHEY, CDR2 SVGAGI. V lost 6 bases, J lost 4 bases, and 13 bases lay in between.

The genes are TRBV14 and TRBJ2-3; D might be TRBD2 (6 bases). Trimming left V 4 bases short and J 3 bases short, with 14 bases between. The CDR3 extends over 15 amino acids. CDR1 SGHDN and CDR2 FVKESK come from the germline V gene. The CDR3 sequence is CASSLQWGETDTQYF. In DNA form, the CDR3 reads TGTGCCAGCAGCCTCCAGTGGGGGGAGACAGATACGCAGTATTTT.

The chain couples TRBV4-2 to TRBJ1-2; D is unclear. The CDR3 has 16 amino acids. CDR1 and CDR2 (germline): LGHNA, YNFKEQ. Trimming removed 0 bases from V and 5 bases from J, with 16 bases in between. The CDR3 here is CASSQEVAATEYGYTF. Here the CDR3 DNA reads TGTGCCAGCAGCCAAGAAGTGGCCGCGACGGAGTATGGCTACACCTTC.

This chain links TRBV19 with TRBJ1-6; D unclear. V gave up 1 base and J gave up 10 bases, with 14 bases separating them. Germline V gene sequence: CDR1 LNHDA, CDR2 SQIVND (reference sequence). The CDR3 consists of 15 residues. The CDR3 nucleotides read TGTGCCAGTAGTATAGGAGCCTTGGGAGAGTCACCCCTCCACTTT. Its protein is CASSIGALGESPLHF. Filled out from reference TRBV19 and TRBJ1-6, the complete variable domain reads DGGITQSPKYLFRKEGQNVTLSCEQNLNHDAMYWYRQDPGQGLRLIYYSQIVNDFQKGDIAEGYSVSREKKESFPLTVTSAQKNPTAFYLCASSIGALGESPLHFGNGTRLTVT.

The rearrangement uses TRBV5-1 and TRBJ2-7, with no clear D. The V gene lost 2 bases and the J gene lost 2 bases, with 14 bases spanning the gap. This CDR3 is 15 amino acids long. Per the germline V gene, CDR1 is SGHRS and CDR2 is YFSETQ. The CDR3 protein is CASSFSTSGAYEQYF. CDR3 nucleotide sequence: TGCGCCAGCAGCTTTAGTACAAGTGGCGCCTACGAGCAGTACTTC.

In this sample, this clone turned up once. The V and J genes are TRBV18 and TRBJ2-1; D unresolved. The CDR3 has 14 residues. From germline, CDR1 is KGHSH and CDR2 LQKENI. V gave up 1 base and J gave up 4 bases, with 8 bases separating them. CDR3 in amino acids: CASSPQTGYNEQFF. The CDR3 DNA reads as TGTGCCAGCTCACCACAGACTGGGTACAATGAGCAGTTCTTC. Full variable domain (missing parts from reference TRBV18 and TRBJ2-1): NAGVMQNPRHLVRRRGQEARLRCSPMKGHSHVYWYRQLPEEGLKFMVYLQKENIIDESGMPKERFSAEFPKEGPSILRIQQVVRGDSAAYFCASSPQTGYNEQFFGPGTRLTVL.

The chain employs TRBV5-6 and TRBJ1-5; D is ambiguous. This CDR3 contains 16 residues. Germline CDR1 is SGHDT and CDR2 is YYEEEE. Trimming pared 0 bases from V and 0 bases from J, leaving 10 bases between. The CDR3 DNA is TGTGCCAGCAGCTTGGGGACGGGTGATAGCAATCAGCCCCAGCATTTT. As protein: CASSLGTGDSNQPQHF. Full variable domain (rest looked up from reference TRBV5-6 and TRBJ1-5): DAGVTQSPTHLIKTRGQQVTLRCSPKSGHDTVSWYQQALGQGPQFIFQYYEEEERQRGNFPDRFSGHQFPNYSSELNVNALLLGDSALYLCASSLGTGDSNQPQHFGDGTRLSIL.

The chain combines TRBV5-1 with TRBJ1-5; possible D gene TRBD1, 5 bases. The length of the CDR3 is 15 residues. Germline lookup yields CDR1 SGHRS and CDR2 YFSETQ. V was cut by 0 bases and J by 7 bases, with 14 bases left in between. The CDR3 spells CASSLDVGAEQPQHF. The CDR3 bases are TGCGCCAGCAGCTTGGACGTCGGGGCGGAACAGCCCCAGCATTTT.

This clone was picked up a small number of times. Here the CDR3 DNA reads TGTGCCAGCTCACCGGAATTCATGAACACTGAAGCTTTCTTT. Translated: CASSPEFMNTEAFF. The rearrangement joins TRBV18 to TRBJ1-1; D is unclear. Germline V gene lookup returns CDR1 KGHSH and CDR2 LQKENI. V lost 3 bases to trimming and J lost 0 bases, with 8 bases between them. This CDR3 comprises 14 residues.

The chain links TRBV7-9 to TRBJ2-5, with unresolved D. V was pared by 5 bases and J by 3 bases, with 4 bases between. The CDR3 spans 11 residues. CDR1 and CDR2 from the germline V gene are SEHNR and FQNEAQ (reference sequence). The CDR3 reads CASSIEETQYF. The DNA of the CDR3 is TGTGCCAGCAGCATCGAAGAGACCCAGTACTTC. Full variable domain (remainder filled in from reference TRBV7-9 and TRBJ2-5): DTGVSQNPRHKITKRGQNVTFRCDPISEHNRLYWYRQTLGQGPEFLTYFQNEAQLEKSRLLSDRFSAERPKGSFSTLEIQRTEQGDSAMYLCASSIEETQYFGPGTRLLVL.

This chain uses TRBV23-1 with TRBJ2-1; possibly TRBD1 for D (5 bases). TRBV23-1 is assigned to the ORF class and has an uncertain function. This CDR3 has 16 residues. V gave up 3 bases and J gave up 6 bases, with 18 bases separating them. For the CDR3, the DNA is TGCGCCAGCAGTCAGCCCTGCAGGGTGTTGTGCAATGAGCAGTTCTTC. Translating it yields CASSQPCRVLCNEQFF.

This rearrangement joins TRBV7-7 to TRBJ2-7, with TRBD2 as a possible D gene (5 bases). Deletions cut 3 bases from V and 1 base from J, with 10 bases between. The CDR3 totals 14 residues. CDR1 SSHAT and CDR2 FNYEAQ come from the germline V gene (reference sequence). The CDR3 loop is CASSLMRDSYEQYF. CDR3 DNA sequence: TGTGCCAGCAGCTTGATGAGGGATTCCTACGAGCAGTACTTC.

The chain uses TRBV11-1 and TRBJ2-5; D is uncertain. Trimming took 5 bases from V and 5 from J, leaving 15 bases between them. Germline lookup yields CDR1 SGHAT and CDR2 FQDESV (reference sequence). The CDR3 covers 14 residues. CDR3 DNA sequence: TGTGCCAGCAGCCGGCCGTCAACTGGGGAGACCCAGTACTTC. Protein product: CASSRPSTGETQYF.

This clone was detected only a few times. The rearrangement joins TRBV5-4 to TRBJ1-6; D ambiguous. Germline values: CDR1 SGHNT, CDR2 YYREEE (reference sequence). This CDR3 spans 12 amino acids. V lost 9 bases to trimming and J lost 4 bases, with 8 bases between them. The CDR3, as DNA: TGTGCCACCTCGACATATAATTCACCCCTCCACTTT. It is translated as CATSTYNSPLHF.

The rearrangement links TRBV11-2 to TRBJ2-7, with 7 bases identical to TRBD1. Germline V gives CDR1 SGHAT, CDR2 FQNNGV. This CDR3 has 14 residues. V lost 0 bases and J lost 5; bases outside the gene matches: 4. CDR3 DNA sequence: TGTGCCAGCAGCTTAGACAGGGGGAGTGACGAGCAGTACTTC. This gives the protein CASSLDRGSDEQYF.

The rearrangement joins TRBV5-1 to TRBJ2-3; TRBD1 aligns across 9 bases. The CDR3 sequence is 14 residues long. Germline CDR1 reads SGHRS; CDR2 reads YFSETQ. With 5 bases clipped from V and 6 bases from J, the junction kept 7 bases outside the gene matches. The CDR3 nucleotides are TGCGCCAGCAGAACACAGGGGGCAGAGGATACGCAGTATTTT. Residues: CASRTQGAEDTQYF.

The table lists this clone with a count of one. The rearrangement links TRBV19 to TRBJ2-3; D remains unclear. V lost 6 bases, J lost 1 base, and 11 bases lay in between. The CDR3 covers 14 residues. Germline V gene lookup returns CDR1 LNHDA and CDR2 SQIVND (reference sequence). The CDR3 is CASREQGGTDTQYF. The CDR3 region has the DNA TGTGCCAGTAGGGAGCAAGGCGGCACAGATACGCAGTATTTT.

This chain connects TRBV10-3 to TRBJ2-7; maybe TRBD2 (5 bases). V lost 4 bases to trimming and J lost 6 bases, with 19 bases between them. The CDR3 consists of 15 residues. The germline gives CDR1 ENHRY, CDR2 SYGVKD. CDR3 in amino acids: CAISGTGRGEGEQYF. DNA for the CDR3: TGTGCCATCAGTGGAACCGGACGGGGTGAGGGCGAGCAGTACTTC.